Each of the 20 T cell receptor beta chains below was sequenced from the same sample in a study of cytomegalovirus exposure and HLA in healthy donors. PCR was performed using 60 Vbeta and 13 Jbeta primers. The protocol was immunoSEQ multiplex PCR, while the TCRdb copy is restricted to in-frame clones and leaves out a portion. This table holds 150,000 to 250,000 clones, 75% to 85% found once. Sequences were obtained from PBMCs. These receptors all stem from a woman aged 45-60 years in good health and CMV-seronegative.

The chain combines TRBV30 with TRBJ1-1; D not certain. The CDR3 runs 13 residues. Trimming took off 3 bases at V and 1 base at J, with 9 bases between the two ends. Germline-derived CDR1 and CDR2 are GTSNPN and SVGIG (reference sequence). CDR3 in amino acids: CAWSGRPNTEAFF. The DNA for the CDR3 is TGTGCCTGGAGCGGGAGACCGAACACTGAAGCTTTCTTT.

This clone was observed a few times. This chain connects TRBV27 to TRBJ2-1, with D perhaps matching TRBD2 (6 bases). CDR1 is MNHEY and CDR2 is SMNVEV in the germline V gene (reference sequence). CDR3 length: 13 residues. V was trimmed by 4 bases and J by 15 bases, leaving 19 bases between them. In DNA form, the CDR3 reads TGTGCCAGCAGTTGGGACTCACGATCGAGGCCGTTCTTC. Amino acid sequence: CASSWDSRSRPFF.

V and J are TRBV5-4 and TRBJ2-2, with 9 bases identical to TRBD2. In germline, CDR1 is SGHNT, CDR2 YYREEE (reference sequence). V lost 1 base and J lost 5; bases outside the gene matches: 6. CDR3 length equals 16 residues. The CDR3 protein is CASSLTWLAGTGELFF. CDR3 DNA sequence: TGTGCCAGCAGCTTGACTTGGCTAGCGGGAACCGGGGAGCTGTTTTTT. The full variable domain, with the rest looked up from reference TRBV5-4 and TRBJ2-2, is ETGVTQSPTHLIKTRGQQVTLRCSSQSGHNTVSWYQQALGQGPQFIFQYYREEENGRGNFPPRFSGLQFPNYSSELNVNALELDDSALYLCASSLTWLAGTGELFFGEGSRLTVL.

This chain uses TRBV19 with TRBJ2-3, with 14 bases lining up with TRBD2. The CDR3 extends over 15 amino acids. V shed 6 bases, J shed 8 bases, and the junction held 7 bases outside the gene matches. Looked up from germline, CDR1 is LNHDA and CDR2 is SQIVND (reference sequence). The CDR3 DNA sequence: TGTGCCAGTAGCCTCGGGACTAGCGGGAGAGGTACGCAGTATTTT. Translation gives CASSLGTSGRGTQYF.

The table lists this clone with a count of one. V is TRBV27 and J is TRBJ1-4; 7 bases line up with TRBD1. The CDR3 consists of 15 residues. V gave up 4 bases and J gave up 3 bases; unmatched junction bases: 5. Germline assignment: CDR1 MNHEY and CDR2 SMNVEV (reference sequence). CDR3 sequence (DNA): TGTGCCAGCAGTTCCCCCGGGACAGCTAATGAAAAACTGTTTTTT. Encoded protein: CASSSPGTANEKLFF.

The rearrangement joins TRBV5-1 to TRBJ1-4, with D unclear. Germline V gene lookup returns CDR1 SGHRS and CDR2 YFSETQ. Trimming stripped 5 bases from V and 4 bases from J, with 12 bases between. This CDR3 spans 14 amino acids. CDR3 coding DNA: TGCGCCAGCAGAGAGGGAACTTTTAATGAAAAACTGTTTTTT. Its protein is CASREGTFNEKLFF.

This chain uses TRBV19 with TRBJ2-1; unclear D gene. In germline, CDR1 is LNHDA, CDR2 SQIVND (reference sequence). Trimming cost V 3 bases and J 7 bases, with 16 bases left between them. There are 15 residues in the CDR3. CDR3 sequence reads: CASSIVSGFLNEQFF. CDR3 coding DNA: TGTGCCAGTAGTATCGTAAGTGGCTTCTTAAATGAGCAGTTCTTC.

CDR3 sequence (DNA): TGCGCCAGCAGCTTAGGGACAGGGACCCACCAAGAGACCCAGTACTTC. Translation gives CASSLGTGTHQETQYF. The J gene is TRBJ2-5, the V gene TRBV5-1; 9 nucleotides align to TRBD1. This CDR3 spans 16 amino acids. Germline V gives CDR1 SGHRS, CDR2 YFSETQ. Trimming removed 2 bases from V and 0 bases from J; junction bases left unmatched: 5.

The gene calls are TRBV7-9 and TRBJ2-1, with TRBD1 matching over 7 bases. With 3 bases clipped from V and 7 bases from J, the junction kept 3 bases outside the gene matches. This CDR3 has 13 amino acids. The V gene's germline CDR1 is SEHNR and CDR2 FQNEAQ (reference sequence). The CDR3: CASSFYRGNEQFF. CDR3 coding DNA: TGTGCCAGCAGCTTTTACAGGGGTAATGAGCAGTTCTTC.

The chain combines TRBV16 with TRBJ2-3; no clear D gene. CDR1 and CDR2 (germline): KGHSY, FQNENV. The CDR3 covers 15 residues. Trimming shortened V by 3 bases and J by 6 bases, and 16 bases separated the two germline ends. CDR3 sequence reads: CASSQTPTFGDTQYF. CDR3 DNA sequence: TGTGCCAGCAGCCAGACACCCACGTTTGGCGATACGCAGTATTTT. The full variable domain, in which reference TRBV16 and TRBJ2-3 provide the parts outside the CDR3, is GEEVAQTPKHLVRGEGQKAKLYCAPIKGHSYVFWYQQVLKNEFKFLISFQNENVFDETGMPKERFSAKCLPNSPCSLEIQATKLEDSAVYFCASSQTPTFGDTQYFGPGTRLTVL.

The chain has TRBV27 and TRBJ2-7; 8 bases are a match to TRBD1. Losses at the gene ends were 6 bases for V and 0 bases for J; bases not matched to a gene: 7. Germline V gives CDR1 MNHEY, CDR2 SMNVEV (reference sequence). The CDR3 contains 15 residues. CDR3: CASSSGTGISYEQYF. The CDR3 bases are TGTGCCAGCAGCTCCGGGACAGGCATCTCCTACGAGCAGTACTTC.

The rearrangement uses TRBV14 and TRBJ1-1; tentatively, D is TRBD1 (5 bases). CDR1 and CDR2 (germline): SGHDN, FVKESK. V was shortened by 0 bases and J by 4 bases, with 15 bases between the two germline ends. This CDR3 is built from 16 residues. In DNA form, the CDR3 reads TGTGCCAGCAGCCAAGATGTGGGGGGAATCGGCACTGAAGCTTTCTTT. Protein: CASSQDVGGIGTEAFF.

This sequence joins TRBV18 and TRBJ2-5, with unresolved D. The germline CDR1 and CDR2 sequences are KGHSH and LQKENI. The CDR3 length is 11 residues. Trimming removed 2 bases at V and 6 bases at J, with 4 bases between. The CDR3: CASSPTQTQYF. Here the CDR3 DNA reads TGTGCCAGCTCACCAACACAGACCCAGTACTTC.

The chain recombines TRBV7-2 with TRBJ2-3; D gene uncertain. V was shortened by 10 bases and J by 4 bases, with 9 bases between the two germline ends. The germline CDR1 and CDR2 sequences are SGHTA and FQGNSA. There are 11 residues in the CDR3. CDR3 sequence: CATGSPDTQYF. In DNA, the CDR3 is TGTGCCACCGGGTCTCCAGATACGCAGTATTTT. The full variable domain, its missing parts supplied by reference TRBV7-2 and TRBJ2-3, is GAGVSQSPSNKVTEKGKDVELRCDPISGHTALYWYRQSLGQGLEFLIYFQGNSAPDKSGLPSDRFSAERTGGSVSTLTIQRTQQEDSAVYLCATGSPDTQYFGPGTRLTVL.

V and J are TRBV5-4 and TRBJ1-1; possibly TRBD1 for D (6 bases). CDR1 and CDR2 from the germline V gene are SGHNT and YYREEE (reference sequence). This CDR3 contains 14 residues. V was clipped by 4 bases and J by 5 bases, with 15 bases between them. The CDR3 sequence is CASSRGGAWTEAFF. The CDR3 DNA is TGTGCCAGCAGCCGGGGGGGGGCTTGGACTGAAGCTTTCTTT. Using reference TRBV5-4 and TRBJ1-1 for the parts outside the CDR3, the full variable domain is ETGVTQSPTHLIKTRGQQVTLRCSSQSGHNTVSWYQQALGQGPQFIFQYYREEENGRGNFPPRFSGLQFPNYSSELNVNALELDDSALYLCASSRGGAWTEAFFGQGTRLTVV.

This chain connects TRBV28 to TRBJ1-2; tentatively, D is TRBD1 (5 bases). CDR1 and CDR2 (germline): MDHEN, SYDVKM. The CDR3 has 14 amino acids. Trimming took 7 bases from V and 8 from J, leaving 20 bases between them. CDR3 coding DNA: TGTGCCAGCATCAAAGGTCTACGGGGGTACGGCTACACCTTC. Its protein product is CASIKGLRGYGYTF.

V is TRBV28 and J is TRBJ2-2; no reliable D call. V was clipped by 3 bases and J by 1 base, with 9 bases between them. The V gene's germline CDR1 is MDHEN and CDR2 SYDVKM. The CDR3 length is 15 residues. DNA of the CDR3: TGTGCCAGCAGTTTCCCGCGGATGAACACCGGGGAGCTGTTTTTT. This gives the protein CASSFPRMNTGELFF.

This chain uses TRBV10-1 with TRBJ1-2; unclear D gene. The V gene's germline CDR1 is WNHNN and CDR2 SYGVQD (reference sequence). Trimming removed 0 bases at V and 4 bases at J, with 9 bases between. This CDR3 spans 14 amino acids. CDR3 coding DNA: TGCGCCAGCAGTGAGTCGAGAACGGGCTATGGCTACACCTTC. Its translation is CASSESRTGYGYTF.

This chain connects TRBV4-1 to TRBJ1-5; a possible D gene is TRBD1 (6 bases). Trimming stripped 4 bases from V and 5 bases from J, with 9 bases between. The germline CDR1 and CDR2 sequences are MGHRA and YSYEKL. There are 13 residues in the CDR3. The CDR3 DNA follows: TGCGCCAGCAGCCGCAACAGGGATCAGCCCCAGCATTTT. It translates to CASSRNRDQPQHF.

The chain employs TRBV9 and TRBJ2-5; 7 nucleotides agree with TRBD2. There are 19 residues in the CDR3. CDR1 and CDR2 (germline): SGDLS, YYNGEE. J lost 1 base, V lost 0 bases, and 15 bases had no gene match. The CDR3 sequence: CASSVDGRASGGLQETQYF. In DNA form, the CDR3 reads TGTGCCAGCAGCGTAGATGGAAGGGCTAGCGGAGGTCTCCAAGAGACCCAGTACTTC.